The 21 T cell receptor beta chains in this list originate from one sample, sequenced in a study of shared clonotypes between healthy human individuals. Clones were read by immunoSEQ multiplex PCR, and TCRdb kept only the in-frame ones, dropping some. The repertoire consists of about 2.5 million clones, with 85% to 95% occurring once and the leading ten covering 0.3% to 0.4%. Sequenced input: naive CD4+ T cells from PBMCs. The sample's subset: CD45RA+ positively selected. These receptors originate from a man younger than 35 in good health. Some clones in this sample may be carry-over from other donors' samples.

This chain uses TRBV28 with TRBJ1-4; 10 bases agree with TRBD1. Germline V lookup: CDR1 MDHEN, CDR2 SYDVKM. The CDR3 totals 19 residues. Germline trimming cut 6 bases from V and 3 bases from J; bases unmatched to any gene: 16. As DNA, the CDR3 is TGTGCCAGCAGCTACAGCAGTGCCCGGGACAGGGGCCCTAATGAAAAACTGTTTTTT. This encodes CASSYSSARDRGPNEKLFF.

The chain employs TRBV7-7 and TRBJ2-1; D may correspond to TRBD1 or TRBD2 (5 bases each). CDR1 and CDR2 from the germline V gene are SSHAT and FNYEAQ (reference sequence). The length of the CDR3 is 16 residues. V shed 6 bases and J shed 6 bases, with 21 bases lying between them. The DNA for the CDR3 is TGTGCCAGCAGTCAGGACCCCCTCCCGGGGCCCAATGAGCAGTTCTTC. Translation gives CASSQDPLPGPNEQFF.

The chain uses TRBV6-6 and TRBJ1-1; 12 nucleotides align to TRBD1. CDR1 and CDR2 from the germline V gene are MNHNY and SVGAGI (reference sequence). The CDR3 has 14 amino acids. V lost 5 bases to trimming and J lost 10 bases; unmatched junction nucleotides: 8. DNA of the CDR3: TGTGCCAGCAGTGAGGGACAGGGGGCGTGGGGAGCTTTCTTT. Protein: CASSEGQGAWGAFF.

The chain recombines TRBV28 with TRBJ1-2; 8 positions agree with TRBD1. From germline, CDR1 is MDHEN and CDR2 SYDVKM. This CDR3 has 14 residues. J lost 5 bases, V lost 6 bases, and 8 bases had no gene match. The CDR3 DNA is TGTGCCAGCAGCCCAAGGACAGGGAGGTATGGCTACACCTTC. This encodes CASSPRTGRYGYTF.

The CDR3 sequence is CASSLREGPFEQYF. The CDR3 DNA reads as TGTGCCAGCAGCTTACGGGAGGGCCCGTTCGAGCAGTACTTC. The genes are TRBV7-2 and TRBJ2-7, with 8 positions matching TRBD2. Germline V gene lookup returns CDR1 SGHTA and CDR2 FQGNSA. The CDR3 contains 14 residues. Germline trimming cut 2 bases from V and 6 bases from J; bases unmatched to any gene: 6.

In this sample, this clone turned up once. The chain recombines TRBV2 with TRBJ2-2; TRBD1 matches 8 bases. Germline CDR1 is SNHLY and CDR2 is FYNNEI. This CDR3 spans 16 amino acids. V gave up 5 bases and J gave up 0 bases; unmatched junction bases: 5. CDR3 region: CASSKDRVANTGELFF. The CDR3 DNA is TGTGCCAGCAGTAAGGACAGGGTAGCGAACACCGGGGAGCTGTTTTTT.

On this clone: At one end, the junction sequence differs from germline, possibly due to a read error. V gene TRBV6-5 combines with J gene TRBJ2-3; D remains ambiguous. This CDR3 region has 13 residues. Germline V gene data show CDR1 as MNHEY and CDR2 as SVGAGI. The CDR3 sequence: CASSPLSRDTQYF. DNA for the CDR3: TGTGCCAGCAGTCCCCTTAGCAGAGATACGCAGTATTTT.

This chain uses TRBV5-1 with TRBJ1-1; tentative D call: TRBD1 (6 bases). This CDR3 has 16 residues. Germline V CDR1 and CDR2: SGHRS, YFSETQ. Trimming pared 3 bases from V and 3 bases from J, leaving 18 bases between. This CDR3 reads CASSSGHGMGYTEAFF. In DNA, the CDR3 is TGCGCCAGCAGCTCGGGACACGGTATGGGCTACACTGAAGCTTTCTTT.

The CDR3 DNA follows: TGTGCCAGCAGCTTAACTTCAGTAGGTGAAAAACTGTTTTTT. This gives the protein CASSLTSVGEKLFF. The V gene is TRBV7-2, the J gene TRBJ1-4, with D uncertain. CDR1 and CDR2 (germline): SGHTA, FQGNSA. The CDR3 consists of 14 residues. With 2 bases removed from V and 7 bases from J, the gap between germline ends came to 11 bases. Looking up the rest from reference TRBV7-2 and TRBJ1-4 gives the full variable domain: GAGVSQSPSNKVTEKGKDVELRCDPISGHTALYWYRQSLGQGLEFLIYFQGNSAPDKSGLPSDRFSAERTGGSVSTLTIQRTQQEDSAVYLCASSLTSVGEKLFFGSGTQLSVL.

V and J are TRBV4-2 and TRBJ2-7, with 9 positions matching TRBD2. Germline V gene lookup returns CDR1 LGHNA and CDR2 YNFKEQ. V dropped 6 bases and J dropped 4; count of bases not matched to a gene: 7. The length of the CDR3 is 14 residues. Written as DNA, the CDR3 is TGTGCCAGCAGTTTAGCGGGAGCCGCTTACGAGCAGTACTTC. Protein: CASSLAGAAYEQYF.

The chain uses TRBV28 and TRBJ2-2; a possible D gene is TRBD2 (5 bases). Trimming removed 1 base at V and 3 bases at J, with 15 bases between. The CDR3 is made up of 17 amino acids. CDR1 is MDHEN and CDR2 is SYDVKM in the germline V gene. The CDR3 here is CASSLSRRAGDTGELFF. The CDR3 DNA follows: TGTGCCAGCAGTTTATCTAGGCGGGCAGGAGACACCGGGGAGCTGTTTTTT.

The chain employs TRBV19 and TRBJ2-7; D is perhaps TRBD1 (6 bases). CDR1 is LNHDA and CDR2 is SQIVND in the germline V gene (reference sequence). V was trimmed by 1 base and J by 2 bases, leaving 24 bases between them. The length of the CDR3 is 19 residues. The CDR3 sequence: CASSIGPPVLSGDTYEQYF. CDR3 coding DNA: TGTGCCAGTAGTATAGGCCCCCCGGTGTTATCAGGGGACACCTACGAGCAGTACTTC.

V usage is TRBV6-5 and J usage is TRBJ2-2, with 9 bases that match TRBD2. The V and J ends lost 8 bases and 8 bases, in that order; junction bases with no gene match: 12. The CDR3 extends over 15 amino acids. Germline CDR1 is MNHEY and CDR2 is SVGAGI. CDR3 in amino acids: CASGRLADPLGELFF. In DNA form, the CDR3 reads TGTGCCAGCGGCCGACTAGCGGACCCTCTTGGGGAGCTGTTTTTT.

The CDR3 DNA is TGTGCCTGGAGAGCTGGACTAGCGGGGAACTCCTACGAGCAGTACTTC. Protein: CAWRAGLAGNSYEQYF. V usage is TRBV30 and J usage is TRBJ2-7, with 12 positions matching TRBD2. CDR3 size: 16 residues. V was pared by 3 bases and J by 0 bases, with 6 bases of the junction left unmatched. The germline V gene encodes CDR1 GTSNPN and CDR2 SVGIG (reference sequence).

The chain recombines TRBV9 with TRBJ2-1, with 9 bases lining up with TRBD2. Germline assignment: CDR1 SGDLS and CDR2 YYNGEE. Unmatched junction bases numbered 8, after V lost 4 bases and J lost 3 bases. This CDR3 spans 16 amino acids. The CDR3 sequence: CASSPHLAGLYNEQFF. The CDR3 nucleotides read TGTGCCAGCAGCCCTCATCTAGCGGGACTCTACAATGAGCAGTTCTTC.

The chain carries TRBV9 and TRBJ2-7; 7 bases match TRBD2. This CDR3 spans 15 amino acids. Germline V gives CDR1 SGDLS, CDR2 YYNGEE. J was trimmed by 4 bases and V by 3 bases; bases with no gene match: 10. The CDR3, as DNA: TGTGCCAGCAGCGACGGGGCGGGAGTCTCTTACGAGCAGTACTTC. It specifies CASSDGAGVSYEQYF. The full variable domain, in which reference TRBV9 and TRBJ2-7 provide the parts outside the CDR3, is DSGVTQTPKHLITATGQRVTLRCSPRSGDLSVYWYQQSLDQGLQFLIQYYNGEERAKGNILERFSAQQFPDLHSELNLSSLELGDSALYFCASSDGAGVSYEQYFGPGTRLTVT.

The V and J genes are TRBV4-2 and TRBJ1-1; D is unclear. The germline V gene encodes CDR1 LGHNA and CDR2 YNFKEQ. V lost 4 bases and J lost 0, with 9 bases in between. This CDR3 is built from 14 residues. The CDR3 sequence: CASSLEILNTEAFF. In nucleotides, the CDR3 is TGTGCCAGCAGCCTCGAAATCCTGAACACTGAAGCTTTCTTT.

V and J are TRBV7-3 and TRBJ2-1; TRBD1 is a possible D gene (6 bases). Trimming shortened V by 2 bases and J by 0 bases, and 11 bases separated the two germline ends. The germline gives CDR1 SGHTA, CDR2 FQGTGA. This CDR3 comprises 16 residues. The CDR3 is CASSLVGGSSYNEQFF. The DNA of the CDR3 is TGTGCCAGCAGCTTAGTAGGGGGAAGCTCCTACAATGAGCAGTTCTTC.

V and J are TRBV30 and TRBJ2-5, with 8 nucleotides matching TRBD2. Germline CDR1 GTSNPN, CDR2 SVGIG (reference sequence). V shed 5 bases and J 7 bases; nucleotides not matched to a gene: 9. This CDR3 comprises 13 residues. Here the CDR3 reads CAWHSGMGGTQYF. The CDR3 coding sequence is TGTGCCTGGCATAGCGGGATGGGTGGGACCCAGTACTTC. The whole variable domain, filled in from reference TRBV30 and TRBJ2-5, reads SQTIHQWPATLVQPVGSPLSLECTVEGTSNPNLYWYRQAAGRGLQLLFYSVGIGQISSEVPQNLSASRPQDRQFILSSKKLLLSDSGFYLCAWHSGMGGTQYFGPGTRLLVL.

This rearrangement joins TRBV5-1 to TRBJ2-1, with 7 bases aligning to TRBD1. Germline lookup yields CDR1 SGHRS and CDR2 YFSETQ. The CDR3 loop spans 16 amino acids. V was pared by 2 bases and J by 0 bases, with 5 bases of the junction left unmatched. In nucleotides, the CDR3 is TGCGCCAGCAGCTTAAGCAGGGGGAGCTCCTACAATGAGCAGTTCTTC. Protein: CASSLSRGSSYNEQFF.

The rearrangement links TRBV28 to TRBJ1-2; possible D gene TRBD1, 6 bases. CDR3 length: 18 amino acids. V was cut by 7 bases and J by 2 bases, with 26 bases left in between. Per germline, CDR1 MDHEN and CDR2 SYDVKM. The CDR3 region has the DNA TGTGCCAGCAAAGACAAGAAAGGACAGCGCAACCTAAACTATGGCTACACCTTC. Translating gives CASKDKKGQRNLNYGYTF.